This T cell receptor (beta chain) was identified during a study of T cell changes during pregnancy in multiple sclerosis. Using immunoSEQ multiplex PCR, the repertoire was profiled, and TCRdb retains in-frame clones only, with some absent. The sample has about 42,000 clones; approximately 90% are singletons. The ends were cut back, 8 bases at V and 1 base at J, with 8 bases in the middle. Germline assignment: CDR1 MNHEY and CDR2 SVGAGI. This CDR3 contains 13 residues. The sequencing used CD4+ T cells from peripheral blood mononuclear cells, collected before pregnancy. The sequence was obtained from a female donor with multiple sclerosis, enrolled in a pregnancy study. This chain links TRBV6-5 with TRBJ2-2; TRBD1 is a possible D gene (6 bases). CDR3: CASWDKNTGELFF. As DNA, the CDR3 is TGTGCCAGCTGGGACAAGAACACCGGGGAGCTGTTTTTT.